This TCR beta chain was documented in a study of cytomegalovirus exposure and HLA in healthy donors. The study, taken as a whole, reports: Three chains linked to CMV were shown in vitro to be specific for CMV antigens. Cytomegalovirus status was reportedly diagnosed by the classifier with high specificity and sensitivity.

Using immunoSEQ multiplex PCR, the repertoire was profiled, and TCRdb retains in-frame clones only, with some absent. The table includes about 200,000 clones, around 86% detected once. Points on this clone: Its cognate antigen is unknown.

These donors were members of the approximately 120-subject validation cohort, a group separate from the roughly 670-subject first cohort. V lost 8 bases and J 2 bases, leaving 22 bases between the germline ends. Germline V gene lookup returns CDR1 MDHEN and CDR2 SYDVKM. This CDR3 contains 16 residues. The TCR comes from a woman between 18 and 30 years old in good health and CMV-seropositive. The sample consisted of PBMCs. This sequence joins TRBV28 and TRBJ2-7, with D perhaps TRBD1 (5 bases). In nucleotides, the CDR3 is TGTGCCAGCCATTCGACGGCAGGGAACCACCCCTACGAGCAGTACTTC. Residues: CASHSTAGNHPYEQYF.